Listed here are 14 T cell receptor beta chains from one sample, sequenced in a study of shared T cell receptors in the human thymus. Data came from immunoSEQ multiplex PCR; TCRdb stores just in-frame clones and leaves some out. The sample shows about 710,000 clones, 80% to 90% of them seen only once. These data were likewise used in another study, on human thymus T cells.

The sequenced sample consisted of thymocytes. These receptors all stem from a boy less than two years old with a congenital heart defect.

V usage is TRBV5-6 and J usage is TRBJ1-1; the D is unclear. Germline loops: CDR1 SGHDT, CDR2 YYEEEE. The CDR3 has 14 amino acids. The ends were cut back, 4 bases at V and 1 base at J, with 11 bases in the middle. CDR3 loop: CASSGGIRNTEAFF. The CDR3 nucleotides are TGTGCCAGCAGCGGAGGTATAAGGAACACTGAAGCTTTCTTT.

This clone has only a few counts. V and J are TRBV27 and TRBJ1-2; 7 bases fit TRBD1. The CDR3 extends over 13 amino acids. CDR1 MNHEY and CDR2 SMNVEV come from the germline V gene (reference sequence). The ends lost 4 bases at V and 4 bases at J; junction bases unmatched: 3. The CDR3 reads CASSSGQSYGYTF. For the CDR3, the DNA is TGTGCCAGCAGTTCGGGACAGAGCTATGGCTACACCTTC.

The CDR3 DNA follows: TGTGCCAGCAGCTTAGCGGCAGGGGGCAACTATGGCTACACCTTC. This gives the protein CASSLAAGGNYGYTF. This chain connects TRBV7-6 to TRBJ1-2; TRBD1 matches at 8 bases. Germline CDR1 SGHVS, CDR2 FNYEAQ. The CDR3 is 15 residues long. V shed 0 bases, J shed 2 bases, and the junction held 2 bases outside the gene matches.

The chain combines TRBV28 with TRBJ1-2; 10 bases agree with TRBD1. V shed 2 bases and J 6 bases; nucleotides not matched to a gene: 3. CDR3 length: 14 amino acids. Germline V lookup: CDR1 MDHEN, CDR2 SYDVKM. The CDR3 DNA reads TGTGCCAGCAGTTTAAAGGACAGGGGGAATGGCTACACCTTC. It encodes CASSLKDRGNGYTF.

This chain connects TRBV4-3 to TRBJ1-1; D gene uncertain. The germline V and J ends were trimmed by 7 bases and 1 base, with 16 bases remaining between them. CDR3 length equals 15 residues. Germline V gene lookup returns CDR1 LGHNA and CDR2 YSLEER. CDR3 loop: CASKLAVKTNTEAFF. CDR3 DNA: TGCGCCAGCAAACTGGCGGTGAAAACGAACACTGAAGCTTTCTTT.

On this clone: An end of the junction does not agree with germline; a read error may underlie this. The identical CDR3 is also encoded by other nucleotide sequences in the sample. This rearrangement joins TRBV14 to TRBJ2-1; D might be TRBD2 (6 bases). Germline V gives CDR1 SGHDN, CDR2 FVKESK. The CDR3 consists of 16 residues. The CDR3 loop reads CASSPKAMRGYHEQFF. CDR3 in DNA: TGTGCCAGCAGCCCAAAGGCGATGCGGGGTTACCATGAGCAATTCTTC.

This clone was counted once. V usage is TRBV6-1 and J usage is TRBJ2-7, with no clear D. CDR3 length: 13 residues. The germline CDR1 and CDR2 sequences are MNHNS and SASEGT. Trimming removed 2 bases from V and 4 bases from J, with 9 bases in between. CDR3 amino acids: CASSERVGYEQYF. CDR3 DNA sequence: TGTGCCAGCAGTGAACGGGTAGGATACGAGCAGTACTTC.

The chain employs TRBV28 and TRBJ2-7; no clear D gene. The CDR3 totals 12 residues. Germline lookup yields CDR1 MDHEN and CDR2 SYDVKM. Trimming removed 6 bases from V and 4 bases from J, with 10 bases in between. The CDR3 region is CASSLSRYEQYF. The CDR3 DNA reads as TGTGCCAGCAGCCTCTCCCGTTACGAGCAGTACTTC.

The chain couples TRBV28 to TRBJ1-2; possibly TRBD1 for D (6 bases). The ends were cut back, 4 bases at V and 6 bases at J, with 21 bases in the middle. Germline-derived CDR1 and CDR2 are MDHEN and SYDVKM. The CDR3 length is 16 residues. CDR3 region: CASSSTGDVPGDGYTF. As DNA, the CDR3 is TGTGCCAGCAGTTCAACCGGGGACGTCCCAGGGGATGGCTACACCTTC.

The CDR3, as DNA: TGCGCCAGCAGCCAATGGTCGGGACAGGGAACCTATAGCAATCAGCCCCAGCATTTT. Translating it yields CASSQWSGQGTYSNQPQHF. The V gene is TRBV4-3, the J gene TRBJ1-5; TRBD1 aligns across 9 bases. CDR3 length equals 19 residues. V lost 2 bases and J lost 0; bases outside the gene matches: 11. Germline assignment: CDR1 LGHNA and CDR2 YSLEER.

The chain combines TRBV5-1 with TRBJ2-5, with D possibly TRBD2 on 5 matching bases. The CDR3 is 17 residues long. Trimming took off 1 base at V and 5 bases at J, with 21 bases between the two ends. The germline CDR1 and CDR2 sequences are SGHRS and YFSETQ. CDR3 amino acids: CASSLSSLLLGLETQYF. The CDR3 coding sequence is TGCGCCAGCAGCTTGTCTAGCCTGCTCCTAGGTTTGGAGACCCAGTACTTC.

This clone was observed once. The J gene is TRBJ1-1, the V gene TRBV6-1; no clear D gene. The CDR3 runs 13 residues. CDR1 is MNHNS and CDR2 is SASEGT in the germline V gene. Trimming shortened V by 2 bases and J by 1 base, and 5 bases separated the two germline ends. CDR3 sequence: CASSESGNTEAFF. The CDR3 DNA is TGTGCCAGCAGTGAATCCGGGAACACTGAAGCTTTCTTT.

V usage is TRBV25-1 and J usage is TRBJ1-2, with D unclear. The ends were cut back, 2 bases at V and 8 bases at J, with 15 bases in the middle. Germline V gene sequence: CDR1 MGHDK, CDR2 SYGVNS. This CDR3 has 14 amino acids. CDR3 nucleotides: TGTGCCAGCAGTGAAAGCGGGCAGTCGAAAGGCTACACCTTC. Translating it yields CASSESGQSKGYTF.

The V call is TRBV18, the J call TRBJ2-7, with TRBD1 matching over 9 bases. After removal of 3 bases from V and 8 bases from J, the junction contained 14 bases not matched to a gene. The CDR3 has 16 amino acids. Germline lookup yields CDR1 KGHSH and CDR2 LQKENI. CDR3 in DNA: TGTGCCAGCTCACCGCAAAGGGACAGGGTAATGTTGAAGCAGTACTTC. This translates into CASSPQRDRVMLKQYF.